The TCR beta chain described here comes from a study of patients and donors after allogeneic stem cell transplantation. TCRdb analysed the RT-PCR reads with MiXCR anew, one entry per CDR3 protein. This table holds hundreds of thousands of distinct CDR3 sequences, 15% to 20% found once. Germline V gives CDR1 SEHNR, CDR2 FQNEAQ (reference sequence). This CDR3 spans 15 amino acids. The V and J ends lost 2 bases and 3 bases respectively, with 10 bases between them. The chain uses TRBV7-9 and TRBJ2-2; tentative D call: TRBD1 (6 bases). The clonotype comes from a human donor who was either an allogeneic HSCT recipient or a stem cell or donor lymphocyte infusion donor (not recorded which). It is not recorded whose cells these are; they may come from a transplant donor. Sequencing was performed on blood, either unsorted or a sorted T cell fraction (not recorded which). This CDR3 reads CASSLLQGDTGELFF. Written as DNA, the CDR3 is TGTGCCAGCAGCTTACTACAGGGAGACACCGGGGAGCTGTTTTTT.